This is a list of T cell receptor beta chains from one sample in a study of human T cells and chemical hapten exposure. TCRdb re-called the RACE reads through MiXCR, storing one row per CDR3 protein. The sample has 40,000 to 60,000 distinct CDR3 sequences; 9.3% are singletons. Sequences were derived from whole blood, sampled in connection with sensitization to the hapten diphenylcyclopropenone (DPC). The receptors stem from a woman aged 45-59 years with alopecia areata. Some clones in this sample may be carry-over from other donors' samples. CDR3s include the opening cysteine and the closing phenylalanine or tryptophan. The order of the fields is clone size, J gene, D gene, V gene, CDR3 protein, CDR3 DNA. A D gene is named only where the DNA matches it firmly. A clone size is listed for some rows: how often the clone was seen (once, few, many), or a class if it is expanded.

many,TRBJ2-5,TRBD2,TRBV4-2,CASSQDWTSGKETQYF,TGTGCCAGCAGCCAAGACTGGACTAGCGGGAAAGAGACCCAGTACTTC
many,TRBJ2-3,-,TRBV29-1,CSVSGATGRTDTQYF,TGCAGCGTGAGCGGGGCGACAGGCCGCACAGATACGCAGTATTTT
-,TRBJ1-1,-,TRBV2,CASTRGRGRTEAFF,TGTGCCAGCACCCGGGGCAGGGGCAGAACTGAAGCTTTCTTT
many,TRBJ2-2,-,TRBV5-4,CASSLASGFTGELFF,TGTGCCAGCAGCTTGGCCAGCGGCTTCACCGGGGAGCTGTTTTTT
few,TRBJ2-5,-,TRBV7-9,CASSRTETRQETQYF,TGTGCCAGCAGCCGGACAGAGACCCGCCAAGAGACCCAGTACTTC
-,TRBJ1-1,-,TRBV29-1,CSALEPVRGTEAFF,TGCAGCGCCCTGGAGCCAGTACGCGGCACTGAAGCTTTCTTT
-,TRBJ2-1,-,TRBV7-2,CASSQVALHNEQFF,TGTGCCAGCAGCCAAGTCGCCCTTCACAATGAGCAGTTCTTC
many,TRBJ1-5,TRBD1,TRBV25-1,CASSEHRGDGQPQHF,TGTGCCAGCAGTGAGCACAGGGGTGACGGGCAGCCCCAGCATTTT
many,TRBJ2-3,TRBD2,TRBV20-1,CSARTSAGLDTQYF,TGCAGTGCTAGAACCTCAGCGGGGCTGGATACGCAGTATTTT
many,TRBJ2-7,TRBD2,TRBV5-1,CASSPGTTEQYF,TGCGCCAGCAGCCCTGGGACTACCGAGCAGTACTTC
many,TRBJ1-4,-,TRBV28,CASSFGQANEKLFF,TGTGCCAGCAGTTTTGGGCAGGCTAATGAAAAACTGTTTTTT
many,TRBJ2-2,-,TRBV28,CASSFRSNTGELFF,TGTGCCAGCAGTTTTAGGTCTAACACCGGGGAGCTGTTTTTT
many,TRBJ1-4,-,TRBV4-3,CASSQDPNREEEKLFF,TGCGCCAGCAGCCAAGACCCCAACAGGGAGGAAGAAAAACTGTTTTTT
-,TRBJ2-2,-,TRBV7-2,CASSPEAGSTGELFF,TGTGCCAGCAGCCCGGAGGCTGGGAGCACCGGGGAGCTGTTTTTT
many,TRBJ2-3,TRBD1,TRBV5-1,CASSSLTGGTSTDTQYF,TGCGCCAGCAGCTCCCTGACAGGGGGGACAAGCACAGATACGCAGTATTTT
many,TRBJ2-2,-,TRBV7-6,CASSSYSGRSGELFF,TGTGCCAGCAGCTCCTACAGCGGACGGTCTGGGGAGCTGTTTTTT
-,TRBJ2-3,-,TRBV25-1,CASSEYRGIGGTDTQYF,TGTGCCAGCAGTGAATATAGAGGTATCGGAGGAACAGATACGCAGTATTTT
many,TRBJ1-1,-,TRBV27,CASLNGRNTEAFF,TGTGCCAGCCTCAACGGCCGGAACACTGAAGCTTTCTTT
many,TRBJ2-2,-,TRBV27,CASSSEGYLNTGELFF,TGTGCCAGCAGTTCGGAGGGATACCTGAACACCGGGGAGCTGTTTTTT
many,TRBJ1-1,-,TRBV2,CASIREENTEAFF,TGTGCCAGCATTCGGGAGGAGAACACTGAAGCTTTCTTT
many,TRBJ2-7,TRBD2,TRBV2,CASSSTSGKTSYEQYF,TGTGCCAGCAGTTCGACTAGCGGTAAAACCTCCTACGAGCAGTACTTC
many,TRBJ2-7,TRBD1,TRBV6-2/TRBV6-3,CASTSGAGGSYEQYF,TGTGCCAGCACCTCCGGGGCAGGGGGATCCTACGAGCAGTACTTC
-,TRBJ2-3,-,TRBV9,CASSFPNSHDTQYF,TGTGCCAGCTCCTTTCCCAACTCTCACGATACGCAGTATTTT
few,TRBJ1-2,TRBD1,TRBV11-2,CASSQGQNYGYTF,TGTGCCAGCAGCCAGGGACAGAACTATGGCTACACCTTC
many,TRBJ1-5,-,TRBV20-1,CSASQHSNQPQHF,TGCAGTGCTAGCCAGCATAGCAATCAGCCCCAGCATTTT
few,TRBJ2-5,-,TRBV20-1,CSARDPWGLKRIKTQYF,TGCAGTGCTAGAGATCCCTGGGGGTTAAAGAGGATCAAGACCCAGTACTTC